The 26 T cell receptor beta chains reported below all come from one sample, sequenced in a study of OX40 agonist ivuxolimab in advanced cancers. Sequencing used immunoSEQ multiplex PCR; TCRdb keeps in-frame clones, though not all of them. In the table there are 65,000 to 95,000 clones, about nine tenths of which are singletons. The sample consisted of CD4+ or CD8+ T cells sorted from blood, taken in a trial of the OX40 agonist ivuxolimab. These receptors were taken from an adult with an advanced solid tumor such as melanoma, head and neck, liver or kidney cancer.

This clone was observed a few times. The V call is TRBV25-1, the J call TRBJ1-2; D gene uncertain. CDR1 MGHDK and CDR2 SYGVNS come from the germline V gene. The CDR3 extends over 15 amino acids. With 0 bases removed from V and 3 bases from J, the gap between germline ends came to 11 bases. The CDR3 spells CASSEYGGKDYGYTF. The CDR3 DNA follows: TGTGCCAGCAGTGAATACGGAGGGAAGGACTATGGCTACACCTTC.

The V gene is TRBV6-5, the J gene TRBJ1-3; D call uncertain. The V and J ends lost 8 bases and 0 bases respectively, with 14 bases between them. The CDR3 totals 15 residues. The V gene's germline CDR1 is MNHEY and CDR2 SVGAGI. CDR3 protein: CASGMDGSSGNTIYF. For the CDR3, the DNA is TGTGCCAGCGGAATGGACGGTAGCTCTGGAAACACCATATATTTT.

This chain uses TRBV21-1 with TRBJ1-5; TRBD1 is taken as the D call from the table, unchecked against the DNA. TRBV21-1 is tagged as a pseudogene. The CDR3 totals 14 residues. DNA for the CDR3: TGTGCCAGCAGCGGGACAGGGGGCAATCAGCCCCAGCATTTT. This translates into CASSGTGGNQPQHF.

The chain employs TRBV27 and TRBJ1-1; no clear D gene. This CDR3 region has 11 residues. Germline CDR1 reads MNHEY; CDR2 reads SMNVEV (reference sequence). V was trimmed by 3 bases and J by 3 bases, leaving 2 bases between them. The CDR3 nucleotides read TGTGCCAGCAGTTTTGACACTGAAGCTTTCTTT. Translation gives CASSFDTEAFF.

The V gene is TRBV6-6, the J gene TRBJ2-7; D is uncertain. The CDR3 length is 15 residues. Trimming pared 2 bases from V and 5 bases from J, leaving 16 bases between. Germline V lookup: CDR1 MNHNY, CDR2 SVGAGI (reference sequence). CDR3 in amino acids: CASSYPPGPANEQYF. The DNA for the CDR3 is TGTGCCAGCAGTTACCCTCCAGGACCCGCCAACGAGCAGTACTTC.

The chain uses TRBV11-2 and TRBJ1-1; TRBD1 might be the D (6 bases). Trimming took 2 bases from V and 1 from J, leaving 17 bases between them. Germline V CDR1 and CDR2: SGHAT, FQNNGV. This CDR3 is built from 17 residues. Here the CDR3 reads CASSLIRGNRENTEAFF. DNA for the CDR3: TGTGCCAGCAGCTTAATCAGGGGCAACAGAGAGAACACTGAAGCTTTCTTT.

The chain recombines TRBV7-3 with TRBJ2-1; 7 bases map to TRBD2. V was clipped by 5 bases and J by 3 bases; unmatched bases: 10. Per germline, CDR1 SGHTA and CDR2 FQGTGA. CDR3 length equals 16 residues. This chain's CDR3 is CASSLRLAVNYNEQFF. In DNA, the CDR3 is TGTGCCAGCAGCCTCCGACTAGCTGTCAACTACAATGAGCAGTTCTTC.

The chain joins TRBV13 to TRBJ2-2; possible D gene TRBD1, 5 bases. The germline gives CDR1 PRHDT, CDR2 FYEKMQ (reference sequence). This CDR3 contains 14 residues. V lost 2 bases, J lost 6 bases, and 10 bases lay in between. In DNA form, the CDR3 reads TGTGCCAGCAGCTTACTGTCAGGGCCCGGGGAGCTGTTTTTT. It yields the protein CASSLLSGPGELFF.

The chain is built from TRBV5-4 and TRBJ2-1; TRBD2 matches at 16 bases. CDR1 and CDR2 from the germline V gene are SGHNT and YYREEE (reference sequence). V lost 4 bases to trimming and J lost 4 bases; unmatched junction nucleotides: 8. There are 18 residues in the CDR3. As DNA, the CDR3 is TGTGCCAGCAGCCCTGGGACTAGCGGGGGGGCCGCGTACAATGAGCAGTTCTTC. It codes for CASSPGTSGGAAYNEQFF. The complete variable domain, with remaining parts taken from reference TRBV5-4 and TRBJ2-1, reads ETGVTQSPTHLIKTRGQQVTLRCSSQSGHNTVSWYQQALGQGPQFIFQYYREEENGRGNFPPRFSGLQFPNYSSELNVNALELDDSALYLCASSPGTSGGAAYNEQFFGPGTRLTVL.

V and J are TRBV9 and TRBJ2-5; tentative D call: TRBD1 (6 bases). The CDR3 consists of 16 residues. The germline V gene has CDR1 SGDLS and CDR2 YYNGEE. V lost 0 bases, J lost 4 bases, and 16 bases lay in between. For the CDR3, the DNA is TGTGCCAGCAGCGTAGAAAATGCAGGGGTTCGAGAGACCCAGTACTTC. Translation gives CASSVENAGVRETQYF.

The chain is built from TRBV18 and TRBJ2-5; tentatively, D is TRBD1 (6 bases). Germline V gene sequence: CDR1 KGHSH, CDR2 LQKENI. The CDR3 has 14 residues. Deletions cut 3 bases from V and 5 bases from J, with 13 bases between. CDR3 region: CASSPDSQFETQYF. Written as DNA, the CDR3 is TGTGCCAGCTCACCGGACAGCCAATTCGAGACCCAGTACTTC.

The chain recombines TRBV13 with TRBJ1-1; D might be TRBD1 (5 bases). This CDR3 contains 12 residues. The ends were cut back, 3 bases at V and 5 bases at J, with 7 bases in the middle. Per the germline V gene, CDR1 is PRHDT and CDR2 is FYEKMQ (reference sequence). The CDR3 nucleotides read TGTGCCAGCAGCTTTCCAGGGACTGAAGCTTTCTTT. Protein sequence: CASSFPGTEAFF.

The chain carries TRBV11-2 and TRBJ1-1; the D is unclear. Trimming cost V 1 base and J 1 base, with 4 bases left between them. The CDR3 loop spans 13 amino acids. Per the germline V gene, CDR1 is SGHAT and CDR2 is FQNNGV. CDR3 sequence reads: CASSLATNTEAFF. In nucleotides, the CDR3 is TGTGCCAGCAGCTTAGCAACGAACACTGAAGCTTTCTTT.

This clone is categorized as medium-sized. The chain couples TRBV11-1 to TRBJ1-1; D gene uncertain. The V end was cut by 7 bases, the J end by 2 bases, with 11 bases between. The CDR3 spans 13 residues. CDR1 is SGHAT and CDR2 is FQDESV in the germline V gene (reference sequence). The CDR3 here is CASTLYANTEAFF. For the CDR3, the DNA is TGTGCCAGCACCCTTTATGCAAACACTGAAGCTTTCTTT.

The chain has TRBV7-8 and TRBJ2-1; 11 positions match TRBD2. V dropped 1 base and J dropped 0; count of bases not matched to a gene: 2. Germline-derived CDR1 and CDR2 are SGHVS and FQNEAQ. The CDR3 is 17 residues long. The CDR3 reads CASSLGLAGSSYNEQFF. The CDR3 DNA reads TGTGCCAGCAGCTTAGGACTAGCGGGGAGCTCCTACAATGAGCAGTTCTTC.

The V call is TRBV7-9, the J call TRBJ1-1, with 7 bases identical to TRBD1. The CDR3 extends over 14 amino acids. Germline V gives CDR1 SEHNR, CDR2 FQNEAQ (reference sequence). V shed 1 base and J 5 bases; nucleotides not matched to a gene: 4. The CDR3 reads CASSLGPGGTEAFF. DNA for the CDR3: TGTGCCAGCAGCTTAGGTCCAGGGGGGACTGAAGCTTTCTTT.

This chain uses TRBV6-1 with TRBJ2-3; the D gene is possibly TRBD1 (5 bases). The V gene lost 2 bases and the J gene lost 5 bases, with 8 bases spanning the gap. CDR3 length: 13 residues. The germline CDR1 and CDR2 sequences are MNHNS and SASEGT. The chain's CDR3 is CASSERTLDTQYF. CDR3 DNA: TGTGCCAGCAGTGAAAGGACATTAGATACGCAGTATTTT.

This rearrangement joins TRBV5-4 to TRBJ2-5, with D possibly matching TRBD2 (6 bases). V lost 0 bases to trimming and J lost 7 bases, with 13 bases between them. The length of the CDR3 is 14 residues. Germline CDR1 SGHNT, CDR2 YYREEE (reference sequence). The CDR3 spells CASSLVGGSGTQYF. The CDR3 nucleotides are TGTGCCAGCAGCTTGGTTGGGGGGTCTGGGACCCAGTACTTC. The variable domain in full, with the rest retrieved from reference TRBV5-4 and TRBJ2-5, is ETGVTQSPTHLIKTRGQQVTLRCSSQSGHNTVSWYQQALGQGPQFIFQYYREEENGRGNFPPRFSGLQFPNYSSELNVNALELDDSALYLCASSLVGGSGTQYFGPGTRLLVL.

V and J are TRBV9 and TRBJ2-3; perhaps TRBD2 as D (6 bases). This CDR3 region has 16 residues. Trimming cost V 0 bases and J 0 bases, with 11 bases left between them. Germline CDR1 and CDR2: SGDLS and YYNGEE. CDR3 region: CASSVGAGPSTDTQYF. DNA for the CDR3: TGTGCCAGCAGCGTAGGAGCGGGCCCTAGCACAGATACGCAGTATTTT.

The chain's CDR3 is CASSLEFERGGVYNEQFF. CDR3 nucleotides: TGTGCCAGCAGCTTAGAGTTCGAGCGGGGTGGGGTCTACAATGAGCAGTTCTTC. The chain recombines TRBV11-2 with TRBJ2-1; TRBD2 matches at 7 bases. CDR3 length: 18 amino acids. The germline gives CDR1 SGHAT, CDR2 FQNNGV. V lost 0 bases to trimming and J lost 3 bases; unmatched junction nucleotides: 11.

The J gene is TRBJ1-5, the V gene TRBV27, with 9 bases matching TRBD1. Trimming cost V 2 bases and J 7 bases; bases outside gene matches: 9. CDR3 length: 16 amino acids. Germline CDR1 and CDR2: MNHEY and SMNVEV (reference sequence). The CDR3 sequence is CASSLLTGGAGQPQHF. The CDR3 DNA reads TGTGCCAGCAGTTTACTCACAGGGGGCGCAGGACAGCCCCAGCATTTT.

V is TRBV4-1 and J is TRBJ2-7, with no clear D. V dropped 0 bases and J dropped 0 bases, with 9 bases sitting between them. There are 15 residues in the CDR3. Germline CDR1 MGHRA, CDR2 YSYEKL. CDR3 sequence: CASSQDRGSSYEQYF. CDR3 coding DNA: TGCGCCAGCAGCCAAGATCGAGGCAGCTCCTACGAGCAGTACTTC.

The CDR3 bases are TGTGCCAGCAGCTCCACGGGACTAGCGGGATCCACAGATACGCAGTATTTT. Translating it yields CASSSTGLAGSTDTQYF. This chain links TRBV13 with TRBJ2-3; 13 nucleotides align to TRBD2. Trimming removed 4 bases from V and 2 bases from J; junction bases left unmatched: 6. This CDR3 has 17 residues. Germline CDR1 and CDR2: PRHDT and FYEKMQ (reference sequence).

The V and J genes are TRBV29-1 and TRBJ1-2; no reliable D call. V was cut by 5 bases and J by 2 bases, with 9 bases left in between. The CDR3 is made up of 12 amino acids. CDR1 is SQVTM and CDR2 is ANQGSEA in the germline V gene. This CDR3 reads CSVLPTNYGYTF. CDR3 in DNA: TGCAGCGTTTTACCCACAAACTATGGCTACACCTTC. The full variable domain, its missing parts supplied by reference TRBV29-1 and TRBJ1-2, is SAVISQKPSRDICQRGTSLTIQCQVDSQVTMMFWYRQQPGQSLTLIATANQGSEATYESGFVIDKFPISRPNLTFSTLTVSNMSPEDSSIYLCSVLPTNYGYTFGSGTRLTVV.

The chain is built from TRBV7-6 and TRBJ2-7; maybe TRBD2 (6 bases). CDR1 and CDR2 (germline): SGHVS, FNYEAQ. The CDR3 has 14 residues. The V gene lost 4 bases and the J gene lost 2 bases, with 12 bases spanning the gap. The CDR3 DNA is TGTGCCAGCAGCTCTGGGGACTTCCCCTACGAGCAGTACTTC. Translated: CASSSGDFPYEQYF.

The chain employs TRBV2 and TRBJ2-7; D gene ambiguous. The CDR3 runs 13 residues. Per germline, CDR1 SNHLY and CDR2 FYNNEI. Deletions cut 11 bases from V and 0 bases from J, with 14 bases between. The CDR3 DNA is TGTGCCCCGACCGAGGTAGGCTCCTACGAGCAGTACTTC. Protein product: CAPTEVGSYEQYF. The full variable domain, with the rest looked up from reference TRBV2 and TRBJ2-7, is EPEVTQTPSHQVTQMGQEVILRCVPISNHLYFYWYRQILGQKVEFLVSFYNNEISEKSEIFDDQFSVERPDGSNFTLKIRSTKLEDSAMYFCAPTEVGSYEQYFGPGTRLTVT.